This entry lists 27 T cell receptor beta chains sequenced from one sample in a study of metastatic and nonmetastatic thyroid tumors. TCRdb re-clonotyped the PCR reads through MiXCR. The sample contains over 40,000 clones, over 9.5% of which appear only once. Every patient was untreated before thyroid surgery. Input material: blood. The receptors stem from a female donor with papillary thyroid cancer or a benign thyroid nodule (not recorded which). Some clones in this sample may be carry-over from other donors' samples.

This clone was counted at least ten times. The chain joins TRBV19 to TRBJ2-1; TRBD2 matches at 16 bases. CDR3 size: 19 residues. Germline CDR1 is LNHDA and CDR2 is SQIVND (reference sequence). Trimming at V came to 3 bases and at J to 5 bases, leaving 10 bases not matched to a gene. CDR3 sequence reads: CASSMEGLAGGPKHNEQFF. CDR3 DNA sequence: TGTGCCAGTAGTATGGAGGGACTAGCGGGAGGGCCAAAGCACAATGAGCAGTTCTTC.

In this sample, this clone turned up many times. The rearrangement links TRBV20-1 to TRBJ1-5, with D perhaps matching TRBD1 (5 bases). This CDR3 is built from 15 residues. Germline assignment: CDR1 DFQATT and CDR2 SNEGSKA (reference sequence). Trimming pared 1 base from V and 1 base from J, leaving 11 bases between. The CDR3 nucleotides are TGCAGTGCTAGAGGGACATCTGGGAGCAATCAGCCCCAGCATTTT. Protein sequence: CSARGTSGSNQPQHF.

In regard to this clone: Being one base from a much bigger clone, this may be a read error. The chain combines TRBV6-6 with TRBJ1-1; D is uncertain. Germline V lookup: CDR1 MNHNY, CDR2 SVGAGI (reference sequence). The CDR3 contains 11 residues. The CDR3 coding sequence is TGTGCCAGCAGTTACTCCACTGAAGCCTTCTTT. It yields the protein CASSYSTEAFF.

This clone came up a few times. A read error may explain this, as a much larger clone is one base away. CDR3 sequence reads: CASLRQGRTDTQYF. In nucleotides, the CDR3 is TGTGCCAGTCTTCGACAGGGGAGGACAGATACGCAGTATTTT. The chain joins TRBV19 to TRBJ2-3; 8 bases map to TRBD1. The germline V gene encodes CDR1 LNHDA and CDR2 SQIVND (reference sequence). The CDR3 runs 14 residues. After removal of 8 bases from V and 3 bases from J, the junction contained 7 bases not matched to a gene. Full variable domain (missing parts from reference TRBV19 and TRBJ2-3): DGGITQSPKYLFRKEGQNVTLSCEQNLNHDAMYWYRQDPGQGLRLIYYSQIVNDFQKGDIAEGYSVSREKKESFPLTVTSAQKNPTAFYLCASLRQGRTDTQYFGPGTRLTVL.

This clone showed up many times. This may be a read error, as it is one base from a much larger clone. The chain has TRBV9 and TRBJ2-6, with D uncertain. The V end was cut by 3 bases, the J end by 0 bases, with 7 bases between. Per the germline V gene, CDR1 is SGDLS and CDR2 is YYNGEE. The CDR3 is 15 residues long. CDR3 amino acids: CASSESTSGANVLTF. For the CDR3, the DNA is TGTGCCAGCAGCGAATCCACCTCTGGGGCCAACGTCCTGACTTTC. The complete variable domain, with remaining parts taken from reference TRBV9 and TRBJ2-6, reads DSGVTQTPKHLITATGQRVTLRCSPRSGDLSVYWYQQSLDQGLQFLIQYYNGEERAKGNILERFSAQQFPDLHSELNLSSLELGDSALYFCASSESTSGANVLTFGAGSRLTVL.

The sample holds many counts of this clone. This rearrangement joins TRBV19 to TRBJ1-3; no firm D call. CDR1 is LNHDA, CDR2 SQIVND, per germline (reference sequence). V was pared by 5 bases and J by 0 bases, with 8 bases between. The CDR3 totals 14 residues. The CDR3, as DNA: TGTGCCAGTAGTTTTATACACTCTGGAAACACCATATATTTT. Translating gives CASSFIHSGNTIYF.

This clone was picked up many times. V and J are TRBV7-8 and TRBJ1-1; weak D call: TRBD1 (6 bases). The CDR3 covers 19 residues. Trimming pared 0 bases from V and 0 bases from J, leaving 20 bases between. The germline CDR1 and CDR2 sequences are SGHVS and FQNEAQ. CDR3 amino acids: CASSLASFRGRHMNTEAFF. The DNA for the CDR3 is TGTGCCAGCAGCTTAGCGAGTTTTAGGGGGAGACACATGAACACTGAAGCTTTCTTT.

Ten or more counts support this clone. J is TRBJ2-7 and V is TRBV5-1; unclear D gene. Germline loops: CDR1 SGHRS, CDR2 YFSETQ. The CDR3 sequence is 14 residues long. V shed 6 bases and J shed 1 base, with 14 bases lying between them. In nucleotides, the CDR3 is TGCGCCAGCACCTTCGCAGCCGGGTCCTACGAGCAGTACTTC. Its translation: CASTFAAGSYEQYF. The whole variable domain, filled in from reference TRBV5-1 and TRBJ2-7, reads KAGVTQTPRYLIKTRGQQVTLSCSPISGHRSVSWYQQTPGQGLQFLFEYFSETQRNKGNFPGRFSGRQFSNSRSEMNVSTLELGDSALYLCASTFAAGSYEQYFGPGTRLTVT.

In this sample, this clone turned up many times. The gene calls are TRBV27 and TRBJ2-3; D is unresolved. V was clipped by 0 bases and J by 1 base, with 8 bases between them. This CDR3 is built from 15 residues. Germline V gene lookup returns CDR1 MNHEY and CDR2 SMNVEV (reference sequence). Here the CDR3 reads CASSLSLAGTDTQYF. The CDR3 bases are TGTGCCAGCAGTTTATCGTTGGCCGGCACAGATACGCAGTATTTT.

J is TRBJ2-7 and V is TRBV4-2; TRBD2 matches 10 bases. The CDR3 runs 18 residues. The ends lost 4 bases at V and 4 bases at J; junction bases unmatched: 16. Germline V CDR1 and CDR2: LGHNA, YNFKEQ. CDR3 DNA sequence: TGTGCCAGCAGCCCCAATGGGGCTAGCGGGGGCCTTGGGTACGAGCAGTACTTC. Residues: CASSPNGASGGLGYEQYF.

This clone was detected ten times or more. The rearrangement links TRBV11-2 to TRBJ2-7; D is undetermined. The CDR3 extends over 15 amino acids. Trimming pared 0 bases from V and 0 bases from J, leaving 9 bases between. Germline V lookup: CDR1 SGHAT, CDR2 FQNNGV. Written as DNA, the CDR3 is TGTGCCAGCAGCTTAGAAACGGAAAGCTCCTACGAGCAGTACTTC. This sequence encodes CASSLETESSYEQYF.

This clone was seen repeatedly, ten times or more. This chain joins TRBV19 and TRBJ1-4; D is unresolved. This CDR3 comprises 19 residues. CDR1 LNHDA and CDR2 SQIVND come from the germline V gene (reference sequence). V shed 2 bases and J shed 2 bases, with 21 bases lying between them. CDR3 coding DNA: TGTGCCAGTAGTATACAGCGGGAGACGCAACAGACGACTAATGAAAAACTGTTTTTT. Its protein product is CASSIQRETQQTTNEKLFF.

This clone was recorded at least ten times. DNA for the CDR3: TGTGCCTGGAGGGCCCTAGGGCAGACGAGCTCTGGAAACACCATATATTTT. Translated, it gives CAWRALGQTSSGNTIYF. This chain connects TRBV30 to TRBJ1-3, with D uncertain. The V end was cut by 3 bases, the J end by 0 bases, with 18 bases between. Germline V gene lookup returns CDR1 GTSNPN and CDR2 SVGIG (reference sequence). The CDR3 extends over 17 amino acids.

This clone was seen ten or more times. This rearrangement joins TRBV7-9 to TRBJ2-3, with TRBD1 as a possible D gene (5 bases). This CDR3 contains 16 residues. V lost 5 bases and J lost 0, with 15 bases in between. Germline assignment: CDR1 SEHNR and CDR2 FQNEAQ (reference sequence). The CDR3 region has the DNA TGTGCCAGCAGCAAACAGGCACACTATAGCACAGATACGCAGTATTTT. It translates to CASSKQAHYSTDTQYF.

This clone was detected many times. This sequence joins TRBV7-3 and TRBJ2-1, with D unclear. The V end lost 0 bases, the J end lost 9 bases, and 12 bases lay between the germline ends. The CDR3 spans 14 residues. Per the germline V gene, CDR1 is SGHTA and CDR2 is FQGTGA. The CDR3 region is CASSLTPPPGEQFF. The CDR3 coding sequence is TGTGCCAGCAGCTTAACTCCCCCTCCCGGTGAGCAGTTCTTC.

A few counts support this clone. V usage is TRBV6-1 and J usage is TRBJ1-1; no reliable D call. Germline CDR1 MNHNS, CDR2 SASEGT. The CDR3 covers 15 residues. Trimming removed 6 bases at V and 0 bases at J, with 14 bases between. CDR3 DNA: TGTGCCAGCAGCGATCAAGGGAGGGTGAACACTGAAGCTTTCTTT. Its protein is CASSDQGRVNTEAFF.

This clone showed up many times. This chain links TRBV7-9 with TRBJ1-3; no clear D gene. Trimming cost V 8 bases and J 0 bases, with 8 bases left between them. This CDR3 is 13 amino acids long. Germline values: CDR1 SEHNR, CDR2 FQNEAQ (reference sequence). DNA for the CDR3: TGTGCCAGCTTAAGGTTCTCTGGAAACACCATATATTTT. Residues: CASLRFSGNTIYF.

The rearrangement uses TRBV30 and TRBJ2-6; D remains ambiguous. Germline lookup yields CDR1 GTSNPN and CDR2 SVGIG (reference sequence). V was pared by 0 bases and J by 4 bases, with 10 bases between. This CDR3 spans 15 amino acids. CDR3 residues: CAWSVGILGANVLTF. DNA of the CDR3: TGTGCCTGGAGTGTTGGAATCTTGGGGGCCAACGTCCTGACTTTC.

This clone was picked up many times. The chain has TRBV6-2 or TRBV6-3 and TRBJ1-5; TRBD1 matches 8 bases. The germline V gene has CDR1 MNHEY and CDR2 SVGEGT. J was trimmed by 2 bases and V by 4 bases; bases with no gene match: 4. The CDR3 sequence is 15 residues long. CDR3 residues: CASSSPGQGNQPQHF. CDR3 DNA: TGTGCCAGCAGTTCCCCGGGACAGGGCAATCAGCCCCAGCATTTT.

The genes are TRBV11-2 and TRBJ1-1; D possibly corresponds to TRBD1 (6 bases). Germline V gene lookup returns CDR1 SGHAT and CDR2 FQNNGV. The CDR3 has 14 amino acids. V shed 1 base and J shed 1 base, with 7 bases lying between them. The DNA for the CDR3 is TGTGCCAGCAGCTTAGCAGGGGCGAACACTGAAGCTTTCTTT. The encoded protein is CASSLAGANTEAFF.

Ten or more counts support this clone. The chain carries TRBV4-3 and TRBJ1-1; maybe TRBD1 (6 bases). Germline V lookup: CDR1 LGHNA, CDR2 YSLEER. This CDR3 is built from 17 residues. Trimming removed 1 base from V and 1 base from J, with 16 bases in between. CDR3 in amino acids: CASSQGLGSRGNTEAFF. The CDR3 DNA sequence: TGCGCCAGCAGCCAAGGGCTCGGGTCCAGGGGGAACACTGAAGCTTTCTTT.

This clone was recorded at least ten times. V is TRBV20-1 and J is TRBJ2-1; 8 bases match TRBD1. This CDR3 is built from 15 residues. J lost 10 bases, V lost 3 bases, and 14 bases had no gene match. The V gene's germline CDR1 is DFQATT and CDR2 SNEGSKA (reference sequence). CDR3 amino acids: CSASATGQVTQEQFF. The CDR3 bases are TGCAGTGCTAGCGCAACGGGACAGGTGACCCAGGAGCAGTTCTTC.

This clone was counted only a few times. A much larger clone lies one base from this, so it may be a read error. The genes are TRBV29-1 and TRBJ1-2; D not certain. This CDR3 has 15 residues. Per germline, CDR1 SQVTM and CDR2 ANQGSEA. V was cut by 1 base and J by 8 bases, with 20 bases left in between. This chain's CDR3 is CSVEGRLGTSGGYTF. The CDR3 DNA sequence: TGCAGCGTTGAAGGGCGACTGGGAACCAGTGGGGGCTACACCTTC.

This clone was seen repeatedly, ten times or more. The gene calls are TRBV18 and TRBJ2-5; D gene ambiguous. From germline, CDR1 is KGHSH and CDR2 LQKENI. The CDR3 has 13 amino acids. The V gene lost 1 base and the J gene lost 1 base, with 4 bases spanning the gap. The CDR3 loop reads CASSPQGQETQYF. The CDR3 DNA follows: TGTGCCAGCTCACCACAGGGCCAAGAGACCCAGTACTTC. The whole variable domain, filled in from reference TRBV18 and TRBJ2-5, reads NAGVMQNPRHLVRRRGQEARLRCSPMKGHSHVYWYRQLPEEGLKFMVYLQKENIIDESGMPKERFSAEFPKEGPSILRIQQVVRGDSAAYFCASSPQGQETQYFGPGTRLLVL.

This clone was found many times. The same CDR3 is also encoded by other DNA sequences in this sample. V usage is TRBV6-1 and J usage is TRBJ1-2; a weak D match, TRBD1 (5 bases). The CDR3 totals 16 residues. V was cut by 7 bases and J by 3 bases, with 21 bases left in between. Germline assignment: CDR1 MNHNS and CDR2 SASEGT. The CDR3: CASTLGAQFFDYGYTF. DNA for the CDR3: TGTGCCAGCACCCTAGGGGCCCAATTTTTCGACTATGGCTACACCTTC.

This clone has ten or more counts. CDR3 nucleotide sequence: TGTGCCAGCAGCCAAGATCAGGGGGCGCGAGAGACCCAGTACTTC. Its translation is CASSQDQGARETQYF. The chain uses TRBV4-2 and TRBJ2-5; 8 nucleotides agree with TRBD1. This CDR3 has 15 residues. Germline CDR1 LGHNA, CDR2 YNFKEQ. V was clipped by 0 bases and J by 4 bases; unmatched bases: 4.

This clone has at least ten counts. The rearrangement uses TRBV7-8 and TRBJ2-1, with a weak D call TRBD1 (6 bases). This CDR3 comprises 17 residues. Germline V gene data show CDR1 as SGHVS and CDR2 as FQNEAQ. Trimming shortened V by 5 bases and J by 0 bases, and 17 bases separated the two germline ends. CDR3 residues: CASSTRQATYSYNEQFF. In nucleotides, the CDR3 is TGTGCCAGCAGCACGCGACAGGCCACCTACTCCTACAATGAGCAGTTCTTC.